This T cell receptor (beta chain) emerged from a study of CD8 T cells in ankylosing spondylitis. Via MiXCR, TCRdb re-called the 5' RACE reads, giving one row per CDR3 protein. This sample has fewer than 130,000 distinct CDR3 sequences, with 20% to 30% found just once. The CDR3 is 17 amino acids. With 4 bases removed from V and 1 base from J, the gap between germline ends came to 19 bases. The germline V gene encodes CDR1 SGHVS and CDR2 FQNEAQ. Findings of the study overall: Disease-linked clones were reportedly significantly enriched in matched ankylosing spondylitis synovial fluid.

This clonotype was found once. Antigen unknown. The chain links TRBV7-8 to TRBJ1-1, with D possibly TRBD1 on 5 matching bases. The sequenced sample consisted of synovial fluid, either unsorted or a sorted T cell fraction (not recorded which). This receptor was identified in a male donor with ankylosing spondylitis. CDR3: CASSSPGGGTPNTEAFF. CDR3 DNA sequence: TGTGCCAGCAGCTCCCCTGGGGGGGGGACGCCGAACACTGAAGCTTTCTTT.